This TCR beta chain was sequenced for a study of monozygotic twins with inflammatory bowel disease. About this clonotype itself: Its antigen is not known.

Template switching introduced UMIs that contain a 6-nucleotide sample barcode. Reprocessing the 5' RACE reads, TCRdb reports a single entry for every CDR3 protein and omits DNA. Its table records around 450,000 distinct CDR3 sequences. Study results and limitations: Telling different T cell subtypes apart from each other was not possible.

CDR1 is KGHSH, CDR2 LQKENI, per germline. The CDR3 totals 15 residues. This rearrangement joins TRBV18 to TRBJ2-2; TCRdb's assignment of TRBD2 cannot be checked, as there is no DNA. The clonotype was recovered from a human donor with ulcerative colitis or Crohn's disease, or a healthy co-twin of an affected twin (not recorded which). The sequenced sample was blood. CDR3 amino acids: CASSTSGGPTGELFF.